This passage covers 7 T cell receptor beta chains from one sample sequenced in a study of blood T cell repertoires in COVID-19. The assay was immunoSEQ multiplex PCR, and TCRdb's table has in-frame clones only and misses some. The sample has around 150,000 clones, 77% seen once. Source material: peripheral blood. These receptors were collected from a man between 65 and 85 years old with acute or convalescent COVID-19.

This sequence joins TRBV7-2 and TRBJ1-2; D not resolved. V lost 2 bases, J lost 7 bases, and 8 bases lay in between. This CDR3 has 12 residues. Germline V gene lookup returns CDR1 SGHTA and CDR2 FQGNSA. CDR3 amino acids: CASSLMAVGYTF. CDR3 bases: TGTGCCAGCAGCTTAATGGCAGTTGGCTACACCTTC.

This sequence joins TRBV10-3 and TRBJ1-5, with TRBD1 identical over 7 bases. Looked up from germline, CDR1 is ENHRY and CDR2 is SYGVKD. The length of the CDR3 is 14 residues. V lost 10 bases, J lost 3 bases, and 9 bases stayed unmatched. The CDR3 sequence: CASRDSTSNQPQHF. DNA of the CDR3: TGTGCCAGTAGGGACAGTACCTCCAATCAGCCCCAGCATTTT.

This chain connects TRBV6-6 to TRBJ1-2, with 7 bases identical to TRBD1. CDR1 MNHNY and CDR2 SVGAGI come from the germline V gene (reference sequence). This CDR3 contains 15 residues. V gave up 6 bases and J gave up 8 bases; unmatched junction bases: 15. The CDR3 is CASRNGDRVVAGYTF. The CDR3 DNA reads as TGTGCCAGCAGGAATGGAGACAGGGTGGTTGCGGGCTACACCTTC.

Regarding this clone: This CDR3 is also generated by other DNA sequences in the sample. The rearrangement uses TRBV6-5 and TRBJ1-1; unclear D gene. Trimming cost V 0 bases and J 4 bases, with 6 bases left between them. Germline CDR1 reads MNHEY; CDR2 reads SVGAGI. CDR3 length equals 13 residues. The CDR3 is CASSYSTGTEAFF. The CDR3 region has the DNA TGTGCCAGCAGTTACTCGACGGGCACTGAAGCTTTCTTT.

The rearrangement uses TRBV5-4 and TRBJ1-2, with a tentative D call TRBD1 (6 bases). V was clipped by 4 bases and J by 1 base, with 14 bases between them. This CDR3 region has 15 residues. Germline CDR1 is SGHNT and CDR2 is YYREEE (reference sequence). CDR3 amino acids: CASSAWDTLNYGYTF. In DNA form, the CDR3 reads TGTGCCAGCAGCGCCTGGGACACTCTTAACTATGGCTACACCTTC.

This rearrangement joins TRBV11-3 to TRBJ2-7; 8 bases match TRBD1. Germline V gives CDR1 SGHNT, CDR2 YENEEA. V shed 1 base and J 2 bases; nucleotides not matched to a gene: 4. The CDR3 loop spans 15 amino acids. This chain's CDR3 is CASSLAGQGPYEQYF. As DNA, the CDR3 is TGTGCCAGCAGCTTAGCCGGACAGGGCCCCTACGAGCAGTACTTC.

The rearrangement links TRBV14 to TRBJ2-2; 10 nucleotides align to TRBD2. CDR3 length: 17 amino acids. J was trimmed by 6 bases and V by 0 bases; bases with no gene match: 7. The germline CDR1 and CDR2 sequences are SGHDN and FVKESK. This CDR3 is CASSQDPASGSAGELFF. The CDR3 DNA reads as TGTGCCAGCAGCCAAGATCCGGCTAGCGGGAGCGCCGGGGAGCTGTTTTTT.